This T cell receptor (beta chain) is from a study of blood T cell repertoires in COVID-19. Study-level information: Samples taken during acute and convalescent COVID-19 were collected in the United States, Italy and Spain. Sample material is recorded as cDNA or gDNA derived from T cells, B-cell-depleted T cells, or PBMCs.

In the source study's methods: Amplification with reference gene primers provided the estimates of nucleated cell counts. TCRdb's table, derived via immunoSEQ multiplex PCR, lists solely in-frame clones and lacks some. D and trimming come from the DNA, and the V and J calls and clone size come from that table. In the table there are around 150,000 clones, around 84% of which are singletons. The CDR3 has 16 amino acids. The germline CDR1 and CDR2 sequences are SGHDN and FVKESK. Losses at the gene ends were 0 bases for V and 4 bases for J; bases not matched to a gene: 5. The chain carries TRBV14 and TRBJ2-1, with 8 bases identical to TRBD1. Sequenced sample: peripheral blood. The TCR comes from a man in his 70s with acute or convalescent COVID-19. The CDR3: CASSQDSGTGYNEQFF. CDR3 DNA: TGTGCCAGCAGCCAAGATTCTGGGACAGGATACAATGAGCAGTTCTTC. Using reference TRBV14 and TRBJ2-1 for the parts outside the CDR3, the full variable domain is EAGVTQFPSHSVIEKGQTVTLRCDPISGHDNLYWYRRVMGKEIKFLLHFVKESKQDESGMPNNRFLAERTGGTYSTLKVQPAELEDSGVYFCASSQDSGTGYNEQFFGPGTRLTVL.